This TCR beta chain was sequenced in a study of T-cell memory formation after mild COVID-19. About the research overall: Clusters were largely donor specific.

The table lists this clonotype with a few counts. Its antigen is not identified. MiXCR, run by TCRdb on the 5' RACE reads, gives a single entry per CDR3 protein. Of around 130,000 distinct CDR3 sequences listed, about 5.9% were seen once; the top ten hold roughly 2%. Germline lookup yields CDR1 KGHDR and CDR2 SFDVKD. The CDR3 runs 15 residues. The ends were cut back, 8 bases at V and 0 bases at J, with 14 bases in the middle. Study observations and caveats: Pre-infection memory already had some responding clones, implying cross-reactive memory joined. There was no confirmation that second-wave clones peaking on day 37 were SARS-CoV-2 specific.

The chain uses TRBV24-1 and TRBJ2-3; a possible D gene is TRBD2 (7 bases). What was sequenced was PBMCs or a T cell subset sorted from them (not recorded which). This receptor was taken from an adult woman who had mild COVID-19 (a few samples of this study predate the infection). Cell type and time point are not known. The CDR3 DNA sequence: TGTGCCACCACAAAGGGGGGGTCGAGCACAGATACGCAGTATTTT. Translating it yields CATTKGGSSTDTQYF.